This is a list of T cell receptor beta chains from one sample in a study of CD8+CD57+ T cells in acquired aplastic anemia. TCRdb ran MiXCR on the reads and lists one entry per CDR3 protein. The data contain 90,000 to 150,000 distinct CDR3 sequences, about 60% of them seen just once; the ten biggest clones take up 25% to 35%. The sequencing sample was made of sorted CD4+, CD8+, or CD8+CD57+ T cells (not recorded which) from PBMCs. The receptor set was obtained from a human donor with aplastic anemia. The CDR3 runs from the conserved cysteine through the conserved F or W. The order of the fields is V gene, clone size, J gene, D gene, CDR3 DNA, CDR3 protein. D genes are given only for firm matches. Where a row states a size, it is once, few, many or the class of an expanded clone; other rows omit it.

v_gene: TRBV13; abundance: many; j_gene: TRBJ1-4; d_gene: TRBD1; CDR3nt: TGTGCCAGCAGCTTAGCCGACAGGGGGCAGGGTGAAAAACTGTTTTTT; CDR3aa: CASSLADRGQGEKLFF
v_gene: TRBV19; abundance: NA; j_gene: TRBJ1-5; d_gene: NA; CDR3nt: TGTGCCAGTATATCGAGGGAGGGCAATCAGCCCCAGCATTTT; CDR3aa: CASISREGNQPQHF
v_gene: TRBV20-1; abundance: NA; j_gene: TRBJ2-1; d_gene: NA; CDR3nt: TGCAGTGCTAGAGATAGGAGAGGATTTGGCTACAATGAGCAGTTCTTC; CDR3aa: CSARDRRGFGYNEQFF
v_gene: TRBV20-1; abundance: NA; j_gene: TRBJ2-7; d_gene: NA; CDR3nt: TGCAGTGCCAGCAGCTTGGCAGGGGGGCTAACCACCTCCTCCTACGAGCAGTACTTC; CDR3aa: CSASSLAGGLTTSSYEQYF
v_gene: TRBV20-1; abundance: NA; j_gene: TRBJ2-5; d_gene: NA; CDR3nt: TGCAGTGCTAGAGTTTTTCGGGACGAGGAGACCCAGTACTTC; CDR3aa: CSARVFRDEETQYF
v_gene: TRBV10-1; abundance: NA; j_gene: TRBJ2-7; d_gene: NA; CDR3nt: TGCGCCAACAGGGCGTCCTCCTACGAGCAGTACTTC; CDR3aa: CANRASSYEQYF
v_gene: TRBV7-9; abundance: NA; j_gene: TRBJ1-4; d_gene: NA; CDR3nt: TGTGCCAGCAGCTCCCCAGGGACCGAAAAACTGTTTTTT; CDR3aa: CASSSPGTEKLFF
v_gene: TRBV10-3; abundance: NA; j_gene: TRBJ1-2; d_gene: NA; CDR3nt: TGTGCCATCGGTGCCTCAGCCGAATCCTATGGCTACACCTTC; CDR3aa: CAIGASAESYGYTF
v_gene: TRBV7-8; abundance: NA; j_gene: TRBJ2-1; d_gene: NA; CDR3nt: TGTGCTAGACGCAGGGACAATGAGCAGTTCTTC; CDR3aa: CARRRDNEQFF
v_gene: TRBV7-6; abundance: many; j_gene: TRBJ2-2; d_gene: TRBD1; CDR3nt: TGTGCCAGCAGCTTAAGGGACAGGGTATCTAGAGGGACCGGGGAGCTGTTTTTT; CDR3aa: CASSLRDRVSRGTGELFF
v_gene: TRBV11-2; abundance: NA; j_gene: TRBJ1-1; d_gene: NA; CDR3nt: TGTGCCAGCAGCCTCCGGGGGGGGAGAGAAGCTTTCTTT; CDR3aa: CASSLRGGREAFF
v_gene: TRBV7-9; abundance: many; j_gene: TRBJ1-4; d_gene: NA; CDR3nt: TGTGCCAGCAGCCCCCCCGTCGAAAAACTGTTTTTT; CDR3aa: CASSPPVEKLFF
v_gene: TRBV24-1; abundance: many; j_gene: TRBJ1-1; d_gene: NA; CDR3nt: TGTGCCACCAGTGATGACATGGGCACTGAAGCTTTCTTT; CDR3aa: CATSDDMGTEAFF
v_gene: TRBV20-1; abundance: NA; j_gene: TRBJ2-7; d_gene: NA; CDR3nt: TGCAGTGCTGAGGCTGAGGGGCTGCCCCACGAGCAGTACTTC; CDR3aa: CSAEAEGLPHEQYF
v_gene: TRBV29-1; abundance: NA; j_gene: TRBJ2-2; d_gene: NA; CDR3nt: TGCAGCGTGGCCCTAGGGGGGGAGCTGTTTTTT; CDR3aa: CSVALGGELFF
v_gene: TRBV12-3/TRBV12-4; abundance: many; j_gene: TRBJ2-3; d_gene: TRBD1; CDR3nt: TGTGCCAGCAGTTTTGGGGACAGAAGTCGCACAGATACGCAGTATTTT; CDR3aa: CASSFGDRSRTDTQYF
v_gene: TRBV9; abundance: NA; j_gene: TRBJ2-1; d_gene: TRBD2; CDR3nt: TGTGCCAGCAGCGTAGGGCTAGCGGCGAACAATGAGCAGTTCTTC; CDR3aa: CASSVGLAANNEQFF
v_gene: TRBV7-9; abundance: NA; j_gene: TRBJ1-1; d_gene: NA; CDR3nt: TGTGCCAGCAGCTTAGGGCAATACGGTGAAGCTTTCTTT; CDR3aa: CASSLGQYGEAFF
v_gene: TRBV29-1; abundance: few; j_gene: TRBJ1-2; d_gene: NA; CDR3nt: NA; CDR3aa: CSVGPVGTGNAAF
v_gene: TRBV19; abundance: NA; j_gene: TRBJ1-2; d_gene: NA; CDR3nt: TGTGCCAGTAGTTCGGGGTACGGCTATGGCTACACCTTC; CDR3aa: CASSSGYGYGYTF
v_gene: TRBV24-1; abundance: once; j_gene: TRBJ2-3; d_gene: TRBD2; CDR3nt: TGTGCCACCGGGGCGGGGGGGCCAGATACGCAGTATTTT; CDR3aa: CATGAGGPDTQYF
v_gene: TRBV7-9; abundance: NA; j_gene: TRBJ2-5; d_gene: TRBD1; CDR3nt: TGTGCCAGCAGCTTAGTGTCCGGGACAGAAAAAGAGACCCAGTACTTC; CDR3aa: CASSLVSGTEKETQYF
v_gene: TRBV20-1; abundance: NA; j_gene: TRBJ1-6; d_gene: TRBD1; CDR3nt: TGCAGTGCTAGTCAGGGGGGAGGGTATAATTCACCCCTCCACTTT; CDR3aa: CSASQGGGYNSPLHF
v_gene: TRBV29-1; abundance: many; j_gene: TRBJ2-1; d_gene: TRBD2; CDR3nt: TGCAGCGTTGAAGGGGTAGCGGGAGGGCCGAATGAGCAGTTCTTC; CDR3aa: CSVEGVAGGPNEQFF
v_gene: TRBV7-3; abundance: NA; j_gene: TRBJ1-2; d_gene: TRBD1; CDR3nt: TGTGCCAGCAGCTTAGGGGTCAGGGGGAATGGCTGCACCTTC; CDR3aa: CASSLGVRGNGCTF
v_gene: TRBV10-3; abundance: NA; j_gene: TRBJ2-3; d_gene: NA; CDR3nt: TGTGCCAGCAGTTTCTTCCTAACAGATACGCAGTATTTT; CDR3aa: CASSFFLTDTQYF
v_gene: TRBV28; abundance: NA; j_gene: TRBJ1-5; d_gene: TRBD1; CDR3nt: TGTGCCAGCAGCCTTGGGGTCAGGGGGTTAAGCAATCAGCCCCAGCATTTT; CDR3aa: CASSLGVRGLSNQPQHF
v_gene: TRBV24-1; abundance: NA; j_gene: TRBJ2-2; d_gene: NA; CDR3nt: TGTGCCACCAGTGACCCGGCCCTGGGCGGGGAGCTGTTTTTT; CDR3aa: CATSDPALGGELFF
v_gene: TRBV20-1; abundance: NA; j_gene: TRBJ2-5; d_gene: TRBD2; CDR3nt: TGCAGTGCTATAGGACTAGCGGGGGGTAATCAAGAGACCCAGTACTTC; CDR3aa: CSAIGLAGGNQETQYF
v_gene: TRBV19; abundance: NA; j_gene: TRBJ1-4; d_gene: NA; CDR3nt: TGTGCCAACACTTGTGCGGGGGCTGCTAATGAAAAACTGTTTTTT; CDR3aa: CANTCAGAANEKLFF
v_gene: TRBV10-3; abundance: few; j_gene: TRBJ2-7; d_gene: TRBD2; CDR3nt: TGTGCCAGCAGCCCCGGGGGGGGCTTAAGAGAGCAGTACTTC; CDR3aa: CASSPGGGLREQYF
v_gene: TRBV2; abundance: NA; j_gene: TRBJ2-7; d_gene: TRBD1; CDR3nt: TGTGCCGGAGGGCCCGGACAGGGACACTACGAGCAGTACTTC; CDR3aa: CAGGPGQGHYEQYF
v_gene: TRBV7-2; abundance: NA; j_gene: TRBJ2-7; d_gene: TRBD1; CDR3nt: TGTGCCAGCAGCTCGCTTTGGGACAGGTTGTCCGAGCAGTACTTC; CDR3aa: CASSSLWDRLSEQYF
v_gene: TRBV12-3/TRBV12-4; abundance: NA; j_gene: TRBJ1-1; d_gene: NA; CDR3nt: TGTGCCAGCAGTACCTACGGCACTGAAGCTTTCTTT; CDR3aa: CASSTYGTEAFF
v_gene: TRBV12-3/TRBV12-4; abundance: many; j_gene: TRBJ2-7; d_gene: TRBD2; CDR3nt: TGTGCCAGCAGTTATACTAGCGGGGGGGCTGACGAGCAGTACTTC; CDR3aa: CASSYTSGGADEQYF
v_gene: TRBV20-1; abundance: many; j_gene: TRBJ1-3; d_gene: NA; CDR3nt: TGCAGTGCTAGGCCCCGTGGAAACACCATATATTTT; CDR3aa: CSARPRGNTIYF
v_gene: TRBV15; abundance: NA; j_gene: TRBJ2-7; d_gene: NA; CDR3nt: TGTGCCAGCAGTAAATACCCCGGGCAGCGTTACGAGCAGTACTTC; CDR3aa: CASSKYPGQRYEQYF
v_gene: TRBV2; abundance: NA; j_gene: TRBJ2-7; d_gene: NA; CDR3nt: TGTGCCAGCAGTGCTGTTTTCTACGAGCAGTACTTC; CDR3aa: CASSAVFYEQYF
v_gene: TRBV12-3/TRBV12-4; abundance: NA; j_gene: TRBJ2-7; d_gene: NA; CDR3nt: TGTGCCAGCAGCCTAACCCAGGACAGAGCCTACGAGCAGTACTTC; CDR3aa: CASSLTQDRAYEQYF
v_gene: TRBV19; abundance: NA; j_gene: TRBJ2-7; d_gene: TRBD2; CDR3nt: TGTGCCAGTAGGAACCTGCTAGCGGGGGGGTACGAGCAGTACTTC; CDR3aa: CASRNLLAGGYEQYF
v_gene: TRBV9; abundance: NA; j_gene: TRBJ1-2; d_gene: NA; CDR3nt: TGTGCCAGCAGCGCCGACCCTAACTATGGCTACACCTTC; CDR3aa: CASSADPNYGYTF
v_gene: TRBV10-1; abundance: many; j_gene: TRBJ2-5; d_gene: TRBD2; CDR3nt: TGCGCCGGCTCGTCGGGACTAGCGGAACAAGAGACCCAGTACTTC; CDR3aa: CAGSSGLAEQETQYF
v_gene: TRBV9; abundance: few; j_gene: TRBJ2-7; d_gene: NA; CDR3nt: TGTGCCAGCAGCGTAGGTGTTAGCTCCTACGAGCAGTACTTC; CDR3aa: CASSVGVSSYEQYF
v_gene: TRBV2; abundance: NA; j_gene: TRBJ1-5; d_gene: NA; CDR3nt: TGTGCCAGCAGTGAATTGGACATTAGCAATCAGCCCCAGCATTTT; CDR3aa: CASSELDISNQPQHF
v_gene: TRBV7-8; abundance: NA; j_gene: TRBJ1-5; d_gene: NA; CDR3nt: TGTGCCAGCAGCTTAGTCGGGGTGAGCAATCAGCCCCAGCATTTT; CDR3aa: CASSLVGVSNQPQHF
v_gene: TRBV5-1; abundance: few; j_gene: TRBJ1-1; d_gene: NA; CDR3nt: TGCGCCAGCAGCTTGGGGACCGGACTAACGGGACCGAGAAAGGGTAACACTGAAGCTTTCTTT; CDR3aa: CASSLGTGLTGPRKGNTEAFF
v_gene: TRBV19; abundance: NA; j_gene: TRBJ1-2; d_gene: NA; CDR3nt: TGTGCCAGTACTCAGGGTAGAAGAAGCTATGGCTACACCTTC; CDR3aa: CASTQGRRSYGYTF
v_gene: TRBV7-9; abundance: medium-sized; j_gene: TRBJ1-1; d_gene: NA; CDR3nt: TGTGCCAGCAGCTTAATACAGACTGAAGCTTTCTTT; CDR3aa: CASSLIQTEAFF
v_gene: TRBV25-1; abundance: many; j_gene: TRBJ2-1; d_gene: TRBD2; CDR3nt: TGTGCCAGCAGTTCTCCGTCCCAGCGGGGATACAATGAGCAGTTCTTC; CDR3aa: CASSSPSQRGYNEQFF
v_gene: TRBV20-1; abundance: few; j_gene: TRBJ2-7; d_gene: NA; CDR3nt: TGCAGTGCTAGAGGCAGGGACTACGAGCAGTACTTC; CDR3aa: CSARGRDYEQYF
v_gene: TRBV13; abundance: many; j_gene: TRBJ2-1; d_gene: NA; CDR3nt: TGTGCCAGCAGGAGACCCACGGATCCGGAAGGGTACAATGAGCAGTTCTTC; CDR3aa: CASRRPTDPEGYNEQFF
v_gene: TRBV19; abundance: few; j_gene: TRBJ2-1; d_gene: TRBD2; CDR3nt: TGTGCCAGTAGTAGCCTAGCGGTACTGCGTTCCGATGAGCAGTTCTTC; CDR3aa: CASSSLAVLRSDEQFF
v_gene: TRBV7-6; abundance: NA; j_gene: TRBJ2-7; d_gene: NA; CDR3nt: TGTGCCAGCAGCGCCACTGGCTACCCCACCTACGAGCAGTACTTC; CDR3aa: CASSATGYPTYEQYF
v_gene: TRBV9; abundance: NA; j_gene: TRBJ1-3; d_gene: NA; CDR3nt: TGTGCCAGCAGTGGCGGACTATCGACGGGAAACACCATATATTTT; CDR3aa: CASSGGLSTGNTIYF